This TCR beta chain was identified in a study of TIL therapy for anti-PD-1-resistant metastatic lung cancer. Germline lookup yields CDR1 ENHRY and CDR2 SYGVKD. Trimming removed 3 bases from V and 2 bases from J, with 11 bases in between. This CDR3 contains 15 residues. Time point: pre-treatment sample, taken before nivolumab and TIL therapy. Most excised metastases sampled were pleural nodules or supraclavicular lymph nodes. This was the immunoSEQ v3 assay. Clones were sequenced by immunoSEQ multiplex PCR, and TCRdb holds only the in-frame ones, with some missing. The sample gives approximately 23,000 clones, approximately 63% of which show up once; 15% to 20% is in the top ten.

This chain links TRBV10-3 with TRBJ1-3; D might be TRBD1 (5 bases). The origin of this receptor is a woman aged 30 to 85 with non-small cell lung cancer. The sequenced sample was tumor tissue, obtained at baseline. CDR3 sequence (DNA): TGTGCCATCAGTGATCCGGCAGGGACTGGAAACACCATATATTTT. Translation: CAISDPAGTGNTIYF.